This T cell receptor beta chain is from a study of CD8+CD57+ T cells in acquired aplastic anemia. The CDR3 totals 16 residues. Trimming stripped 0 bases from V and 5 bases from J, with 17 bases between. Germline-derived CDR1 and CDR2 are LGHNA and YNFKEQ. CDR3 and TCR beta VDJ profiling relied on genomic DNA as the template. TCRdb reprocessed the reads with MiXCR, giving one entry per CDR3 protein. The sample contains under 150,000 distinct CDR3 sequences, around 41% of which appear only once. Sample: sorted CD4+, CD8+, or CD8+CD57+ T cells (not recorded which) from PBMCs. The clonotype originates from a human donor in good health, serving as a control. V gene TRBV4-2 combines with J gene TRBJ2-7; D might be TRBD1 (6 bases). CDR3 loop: CASSQDSGRGVDEQYF. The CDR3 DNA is TGTGCCAGCAGCCAAGATTCGGGCAGGGGAGTAGACGAGCAGTACTTC.